Listed here are 16 T cell receptor beta chains from one sample, sequenced in a study of molecular identifiers for immune sequencing clone quantification (dated by TCRdb to the late 2010s). Libraries came from PCR. Sequencer: Illumina HiSeq 4000. Starting from the raw public reads, TCRdb applied fastp trimming at Q25, assembled clones with MiXCR and retained in-frame beta chains. CDR3 protein duplicates are merged, each entry listing the most common genes and DNA. Present in this sample are around 480,000 distinct CDR3 sequences, about a fifth of which were seen just once. The ten largest make up around 0.84% of the sample. Input material: naive CD8+ T cells from blood, with Jurkat cell RNA spiked in. The cell subset or site label of this sample denotes: FACS-sorted CD8+CD4-CCR7+CD45RA+ naive T cells. The source is a human donor in good health. Some libraries in this study had Jurkat cell RNA spiked in.

The chain combines TRBV27 with TRBJ1-5; TRBD1 is a possible D gene (6 bases). This CDR3 spans 14 amino acids. Germline CDR1 reads MNHEY; CDR2 reads SMNVEV (reference sequence). The V gene lost 5 bases and the J gene lost 7 bases, with 15 bases spanning the gap. The CDR3 sequence: CASSPTGARQPQHF. The DNA for the CDR3 is TGTGCCAGCAGTCCAACGGGGGCGCGGCAGCCCCAGCATTTT.

The sample holds one count of this clonotype. This chain connects TRBV30 to TRBJ2-7; TRBD2 matches at 8 bases. CDR1 GTSNPN and CDR2 SVGIG come from the germline V gene (reference sequence). J lost 5 bases, V lost 5 bases, and 8 bases had no gene match. The CDR3 covers 13 residues. CDR3 loop: CAWARGGGDEQYV. The CDR3 DNA reads TGTGCCTGGGCCCGGGGGGGAGGTGACGAGCAGTACGTC.

This clonotype was counted many times. The chain is built from TRBV28 and TRBJ1-5; D not certain. From germline, CDR1 is MDHEN and CDR2 SYDVKM. The CDR3 extends over 15 amino acids. Trimming shortened V by 7 bases and J by 2 bases, and 15 bases separated the two germline ends. CDR3 nucleotides: TGTGCCAGCATGATTAGTGGAATGGGCAATCAGCCCCAGCATTTT. This codes for CASMISGMGNQPQHF.

The chain uses TRBV9 and TRBJ1-6, with TRBD1 matching over 9 bases. The CDR3 covers 14 residues. Germline lookup yields CDR1 SGDLS and CDR2 YYNGEE. V trimming: 6 bases; J trimming: 9 bases; junction bases outside the gene matches: 7. Written as DNA, the CDR3 is TGTGCCAGCACGGGGGGACAGGGAGTTTCACCCCTCCACTTT. Protein product: CASTGGQGVSPLHF.

The gene calls are TRBV27 and TRBJ2-1; maybe TRBD2 (6 bases). Trimming cost V 3 bases and J 7 bases, with 10 bases left between them. The CDR3 is made up of 13 amino acids. Germline V gene sequence: CDR1 MNHEY, CDR2 SMNVEV (reference sequence). The CDR3 reads CASSLPTRNEQFF. DNA of the CDR3: TGTGCCAGCAGTTTGCCGACTAGGAATGAGCAGTTCTTC.

With respect to this clonotype: Just one base apart from a much larger clone, this may be a read error. The chain uses TRBV7-9 and TRBJ2-7, with 7 positions matching TRBD1. J gave up 3 bases and V 7 bases, and 9 bases lay outside the gene matches. Germline loops: CDR1 SEHNR, CDR2 FQNEAQ (reference sequence). This CDR3 is 14 amino acids long. The CDR3 sequence is CASNPGTAYYEQYF. CDR3 coding DNA: TGTGCCAGCAACCCAGGGACAGCTTACTACGAGCAGTACTTC.

In its sample, this clonotype was seen a few times. The CDR3 here is CASSSVLGVQPQHF. CDR3 bases: TGTGCCAGCAGTTCCGTCCTGGGGGTTCAGCCCCAGCATTTT. This chain links TRBV27 with TRBJ1-5; TRBD1 is a possible D gene (5 bases). This CDR3 has 14 residues. Trimming took 4 bases from V and 6 from J, leaving 13 bases between them. Germline CDR1 and CDR2: MNHEY and SMNVEV (reference sequence).

The genes are TRBV7-9 and TRBJ2-7; 8 bases map to TRBD2. The CDR3 is made up of 15 amino acids. Germline CDR1 reads SEHNR; CDR2 reads FQNEAQ (reference sequence). With 5 bases clipped from V and 2 bases from J, the junction kept 8 bases outside the gene matches. CDR3 nucleotides: TGTGCCAGCAGCGTCGGGCTAGCGGGCCCCTACGAGCAGTACTTC. Protein sequence: CASSVGLAGPYEQYF.

This clonotype appeared a single time. A read error may be the cause here, since a much bigger clone is one base away. This rearrangement joins TRBV21-1 to TRBJ2-7; TRBD1 is taken as the D call from the table, unchecked against the DNA. TRBV21-1 is tagged as a pseudogene. The CDR3 sequence is 18 residues long. In DNA form, the CDR3 reads TGTGCCAGCAGCAAAGTGGACGGGAACAGGGGGCTAGCTCCCGAGCAGTACTTC. Translated: CASSKVDGNRGLAPEQYF.

This clonotype was seen more than once but under ten times. V gene TRBV7-8 combines with J gene TRBJ2-5; TRBD2 is a possible D gene (5 bases). This CDR3 region has 11 residues. Germline CDR1 and CDR2: SGHVS and FQNEAQ. CDR3 residues: CATDPGETQYF. For the CDR3, the DNA is TGTGCTACCGACCCGGGGGAGACCCAGTACTTC.

This sequence joins TRBV5-1 and TRBJ1-5; TRBD1 agrees at 9 bases. The J call may be faulty, since TRBJ2-3 better matches the DNA end. Germline V CDR1 and CDR2: SGHRS, YFSETQ. The CDR3 is 15 amino acids. In DNA, the CDR3 is TGCGCCAGCAGCTTGCTGGGACAGGGAGGTCAGCCCCAGTATTTT. As protein: CASSLLGQGGQPQYF.

The rearrangement uses TRBV10-3 and TRBJ2-5; 11 positions agree with TRBD2. V lost 3 bases and J lost 4; bases outside the gene matches: 7. Germline-derived CDR1 and CDR2 are ENHRY and SYGVKD. The CDR3 runs to 16 residues. CDR3 sequence: CAISDRSGGAPETQYF. CDR3 DNA sequence: TGTGCCATCAGTGACCGTAGCGGGGGGGCCCCAGAGACCCAGTACTTC.

In its sample, this clonotype was seen many times. The chain employs TRBV19 and TRBJ2-3, with 8 bases matching TRBD2. Unmatched junction bases numbered 10, after V lost 9 bases and J lost 2 bases. This CDR3 spans 15 amino acids. CDR1 is LNHDA and CDR2 is SQIVND in the germline V gene (reference sequence). The CDR3 protein is CASSYLAGTTDTQYF. The CDR3, as DNA: TGTGCCAGCAGCTACTTAGCGGGAACCACAGATACGCAGTATTTT. The full variable domain, its missing parts supplied by reference TRBV19 and TRBJ2-3, is DGGITQSPKYLFRKEGQNVTLSCEQNLNHDAMYWYRQDPGQGLRLIYYSQIVNDFQKGDIAEGYSVSREKKESFPLTVTSAQKNPTAFYLCASSYLAGTTDTQYFGPGTRLTVL.

Concerning this clonotype: At one end the junction does not follow the germline gene, possibly because of a read error. This chain links TRBV12-3 or TRBV12-4 with TRBJ2-3; D remains ambiguous. This CDR3 comprises 11 residues. The CDR3 spells CASSFSDTLYF. CDR3 nucleotides: TGTGCCAGCAGTTTTTCGGATACGCTGTATTTT.

The chain links TRBV27 to TRBJ1-4; 9 nucleotides line up with TRBD1. V was pared by 1 base and J by 2 bases, with 8 bases of the junction left unmatched. CDR3 length: 18 residues. Germline V lookup: CDR1 MNHEY, CDR2 SMNVEV (reference sequence). CDR3 DNA: TGTGCCAGCAGTTTATGGCCCGGGACAGGGTCGACTAATGAAAAACTGTTTTTT. This codes for CASSLWPGTGSTNEKLFF.

This clonotype has at least ten counts. This rearrangement joins TRBV6-5 to TRBJ2-7; D may match TRBD1 or TRBD2 (5 bases each). CDR1 and CDR2 from the germline V gene are MNHEY and SVGAGI. This CDR3 has 13 residues. V gave up 8 bases and J gave up 0 bases, with 11 bases separating them. The CDR3 protein is CASGGGSSYEQYF. In DNA, the CDR3 is TGTGCCAGCGGGGGTGGGAGCTCCTACGAGCAGTACTTC.